The clone carrying this T cell receptor (beta chain) was seen only a few times. As yet, its antigen is unknown. Expressed TCRB transcripts got sequenced, as all isolated RNA was reverse transcribed. Clones were read by immunoSEQ multiplex PCR, and TCRdb kept only the in-frame ones, dropping some. The sample includes a few hundred thousand clones, roughly 13% of them seen just once. The data belong to a study of beta chain features in type 1 diabetes. Study results and limitations: Moderate yet significant TCRB CDR3 shortening was seen in Type 1 diabetes patients in all four CD4+ subsets.

CDR1 and CDR2 (germline): SGHDN, FVKESK. CDR3 size: 16 residues. The ends lost 0 bases at V and 6 bases at J; junction bases unmatched: 11. The V call is TRBV14, the J call TRBJ2-7, with TRBD1 matching over 7 bases. This receptor was obtained from a man younger than 45 with type 1 diabetes. The sample comprised naive CD4+ T cells from blood. In DNA form, the CDR3 reads TGTGCCAGCAGCCAAGAAAATTCTGACAGGGATCCCGAGCAGTACTTC. This sequence encodes CASSQENSDRDPEQYF.